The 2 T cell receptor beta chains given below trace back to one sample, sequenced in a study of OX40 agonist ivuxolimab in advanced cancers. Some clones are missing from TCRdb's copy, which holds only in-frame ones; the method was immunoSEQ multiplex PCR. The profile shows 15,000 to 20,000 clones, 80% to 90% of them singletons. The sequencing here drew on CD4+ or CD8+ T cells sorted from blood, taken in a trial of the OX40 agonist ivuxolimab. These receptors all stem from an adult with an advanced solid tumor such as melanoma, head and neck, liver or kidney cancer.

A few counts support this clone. The CDR3 here is CASSLAPGSYNEQFF. The CDR3 nucleotides are TGCGCCAGCAGCTTAGCCCCGGGATCCTACAATGAGCAGTTCTTC. The chain recombines TRBV5-1 with TRBJ2-1, with D possibly TRBD2 on 5 matching bases. Germline values: CDR1 SGHRS, CDR2 YFSETQ. This CDR3 comprises 15 residues. V lost 2 bases to trimming and J lost 1 base, with 10 bases between them. The whole variable domain, remainder taken from reference TRBV5-1 and TRBJ2-1, is KAGVTQTPRYLIKTRGQQVTLSCSPISGHRSVSWYQQTPGQGLQFLFEYFSETQRNKGNFPGRFSGRQFSNSRSEMNVSTLELGDSALYLCASSLAPGSYNEQFFGPGTRLTVL.

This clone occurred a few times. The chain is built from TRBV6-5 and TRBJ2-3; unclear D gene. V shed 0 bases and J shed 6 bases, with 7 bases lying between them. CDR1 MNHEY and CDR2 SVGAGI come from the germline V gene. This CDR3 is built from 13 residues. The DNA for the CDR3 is TGTGCCAGCAGTTACTCGAGTATCGATACGCAGTATTTT. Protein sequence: CASSYSSIDTQYF.